The source of this T cell receptor beta chain is a study of CD8+CD57+ T cells in acquired aplastic anemia. Whole-study context: DNA recovered from sorted CD4+ and CD8+ cells had a mean of around 3.3 ug. Healthy donors averaged around 10 million reads for CD4+ cells. Study-wide points: Between patients and controls, about 30 CD8+ CDR3 sequences were found in common. Researchers reported that CD8+ Simpson's diversity was not significantly different in patients versus controls.

The template for TCR beta VDJ and CDR3 sequence profiling was genomic DNA. TCRdb used MiXCR to reprocess the reads, holding one entry per CDR3 protein. Seen here are 150,000 to 200,000 distinct CDR3 sequences, around 40% observed once, and the top ten hold about 1.1%. This clonotype was found many times. The antigen is not known. This CDR3 is 11 amino acids long. Per germline, CDR1 LGHDT and CDR2 YNNKEL (reference sequence). V lost 8 bases, J lost 0 bases, and 5 bases lay in between. Sequencing was performed on sorted CD4+, CD8+, or CD8+CD57+ T cells (not recorded which) from PBMCs. This chain uses TRBV3-1 with TRBJ2-7, with no clear D. The origin of this receptor is a human donor in good health. CDR3 loop: CASGTSYEQYF. The DNA for the CDR3 is TGTGCCAGCGGAACCTCCTACGAGCAGTACTTC.